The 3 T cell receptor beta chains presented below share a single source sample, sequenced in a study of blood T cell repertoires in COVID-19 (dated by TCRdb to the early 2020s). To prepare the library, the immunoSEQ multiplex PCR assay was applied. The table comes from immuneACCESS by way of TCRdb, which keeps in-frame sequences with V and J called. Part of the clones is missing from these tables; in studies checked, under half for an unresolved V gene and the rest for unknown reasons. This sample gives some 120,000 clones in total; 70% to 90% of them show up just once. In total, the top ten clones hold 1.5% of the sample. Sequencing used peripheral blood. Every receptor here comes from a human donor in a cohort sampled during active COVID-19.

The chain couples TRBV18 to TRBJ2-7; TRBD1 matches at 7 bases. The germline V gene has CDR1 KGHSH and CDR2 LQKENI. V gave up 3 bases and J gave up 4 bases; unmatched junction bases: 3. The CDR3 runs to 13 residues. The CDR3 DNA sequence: TGTGCCAGCTCACCGGGGGACAGATACGAGCAGTACTTC. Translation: CASSPGDRYEQYF.

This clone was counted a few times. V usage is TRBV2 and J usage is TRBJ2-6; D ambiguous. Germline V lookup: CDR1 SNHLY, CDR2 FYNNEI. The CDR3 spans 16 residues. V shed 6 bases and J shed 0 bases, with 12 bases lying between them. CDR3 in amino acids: CASSAPRGSGANVLTF. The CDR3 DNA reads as TGTGCCAGCAGCGCCCCACGAGGCTCTGGGGCCAACGTCCTGACTTTC.

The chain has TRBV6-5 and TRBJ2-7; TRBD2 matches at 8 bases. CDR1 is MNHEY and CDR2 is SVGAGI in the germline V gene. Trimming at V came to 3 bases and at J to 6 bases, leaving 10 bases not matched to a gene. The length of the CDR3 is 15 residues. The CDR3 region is CASSYSQSGGLEQYF. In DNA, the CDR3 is TGTGCCAGCAGTTATAGCCAAAGCGGGGGCCTCGAGCAGTACTTC.